This T cell receptor (beta chain) originates from a study of Ad26.COV2.S vaccination and SARS-CoV-2 variants. Whole-study context: Each vaccinee took Ad26.COV2.S intramuscularly, once or twice 56 days apart.

The CDR3 contains 13 residues. The V and J ends lost 6 bases and 13 bases, in that order; junction bases with no gene match: 14. This clone was counted once. Its antigen remains unknown. Assay: immunoSEQ multiplex PCR; the TCRdb copy retains only in-frame clones and omits some. This table has more than 300,000 clones, 70% to 90% appearing once. Treatment denoted: 15 to 20 received Ad26.COV2.S at low or high dose, single or two shots; several received placebo; per-sample allocation not given. At day 63 after the first vaccine or placebo injection, samples were drawn. Whoever gave the sample was an adult aged 18-55 years in Boston. Study results and limitations: Comparability of non-spike TCR breadth was observed across vaccine and placebo recipients. Ad26.COV2.S recipients had broader spike-specific TCRs (P = 0.0014).

The sample consisted of peripheral blood, taken in a trial of Ad26.COV2.S vaccine versus placebo. The chain couples TRBV12-3 or TRBV12-4 to TRBJ1-2, with 7 bases fitting TRBD1. This clonotype originated in a person aged 18-65 years who received the Ad26.COV2.S COVID-19 vaccine or a placebo. CDR3 sequence (DNA): TGTGCCAGCAGCTTCCCATCACAGGGGTCGGCCACCTTC. Protein sequence: CASSFPSQGSATF.